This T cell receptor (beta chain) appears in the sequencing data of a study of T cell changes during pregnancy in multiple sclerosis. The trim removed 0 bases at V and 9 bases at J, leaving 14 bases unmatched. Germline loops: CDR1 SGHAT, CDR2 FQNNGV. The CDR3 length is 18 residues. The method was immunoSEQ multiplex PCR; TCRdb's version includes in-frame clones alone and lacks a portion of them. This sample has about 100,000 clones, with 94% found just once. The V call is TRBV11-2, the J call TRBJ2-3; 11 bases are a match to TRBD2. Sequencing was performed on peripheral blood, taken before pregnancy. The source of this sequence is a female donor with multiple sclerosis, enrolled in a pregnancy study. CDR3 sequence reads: CASSLDKGDSGRVRTQYF. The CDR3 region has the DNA TGTGCCAGCAGCTTAGATAAGGGTGATAGCGGGAGGGTCAGGACGCAGTATTTT.